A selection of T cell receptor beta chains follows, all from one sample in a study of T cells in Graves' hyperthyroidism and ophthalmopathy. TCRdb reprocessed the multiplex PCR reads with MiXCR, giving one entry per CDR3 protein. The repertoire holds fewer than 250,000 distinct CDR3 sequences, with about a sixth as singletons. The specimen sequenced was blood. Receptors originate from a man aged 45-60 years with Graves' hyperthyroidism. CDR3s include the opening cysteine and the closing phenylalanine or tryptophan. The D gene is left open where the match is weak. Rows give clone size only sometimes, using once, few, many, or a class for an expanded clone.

CDR3aa: CAWRQSNTGELFF
CDR3nt: TGTGCCTGGAGACAGAGCAACACCGGGGAGCTGTTTTTT
abundance: many
d_gene: .
j_gene: TRBJ2-2
v_gene: TRBV30

CDR3aa: CASSSALDRDTGELFF
CDR3nt: TGTGCCAGCAGCTCCGCTCTCGACCGCGACACCGGGGAGCTGTTTTTT
abundance: many
d_gene: .
j_gene: TRBJ2-2
v_gene: TRBV27

CDR3aa: CASSPGLAGDQETQYF
CDR3nt: TGCGCCAGCAGCCCCGGACTAGCGGGTGATCAAGAGACCCAGTACTTC
abundance: many
d_gene: TRBD2
j_gene: TRBJ2-5
v_gene: TRBV5-1

CDR3aa: CASSSTGRSYEQYF
CDR3nt: TGTGCCAGCAGCTCCACCGGGAGATCCTACGAGCAGTACTTC
abundance: many
d_gene: .
j_gene: TRBJ2-7
v_gene: TRBV7-8

CDR3aa: CASSGLLAGGPYEQYF
CDR3nt: TGTGCCAGCAGTGGATTACTAGCGGGAGGACCCTACGAGCAGTACTTC
abundance: .
d_gene: TRBD2
j_gene: TRBJ2-7
v_gene: TRBV2

CDR3aa: CASSFRDRVNEQFF
CDR3nt: TGTGCCAGCAGTTTCCGGGACAGGGTTAATGAGCAGTTCTTC
abundance: many
d_gene: TRBD1
j_gene: TRBJ2-1
v_gene: TRBV12-3/TRBV12-4

CDR3aa: CASSFYICSALTRGSSGAYEQYF
CDR3nt: .
abundance: few
d_gene: .
j_gene: TRBJ2-7
v_gene: TRBV7-2

CDR3aa: CASSLIVGTQYF
CDR3nt: TGTGCCAGCAGCTTGATTGTAGGGACCCAGTACTTC
abundance: .
d_gene: .
j_gene: TRBJ2-5
v_gene: TRBV4-2

CDR3aa: CAWSVRGGPGSPLHF
CDR3nt: TGTGCCTGGAGTGTACGTGGGGGCCCCGGGTCACCCCTCCACTTT
abundance: many
d_gene: .
j_gene: TRBJ1-6
v_gene: TRBV30

CDR3aa: CASTTRQSTDTQYF
CDR3nt: TGTGCCAGCACCACCAGGCAAAGCACAGATACGCAGTATTTT
abundance: many
d_gene: .
j_gene: TRBJ2-3
v_gene: TRBV27

CDR3aa: CAISEQGPDTQYF
CDR3nt: TGTGCCATCAGTGAACAGGGGCCAGATACGCAGTATTTT
abundance: .
d_gene: TRBD1
j_gene: TRBJ2-3
v_gene: TRBV10-3

CDR3aa: CSAGPSGLAANEQFF
CDR3nt: TGCAGTGCTGGCCCTTCGGGACTAGCTGCCAATGAGCAGTTCTTC
abundance: many
d_gene: TRBD2
j_gene: TRBJ2-1
v_gene: TRBV20-1

CDR3aa: CSASSNNEQFF
CDR3nt: TGCAGTGCTAGCAGTAACAATGAGCAGTTCTTC
abundance: few
d_gene: .
j_gene: TRBJ2-1
v_gene: TRBV20-1

CDR3aa: CASSSTTSGSTEQYF
CDR3nt: TGTGCCAGCAGCTCCACTACTAGCGGGAGTACTGAGCAGTACTTC
abundance: few
d_gene: TRBD2
j_gene: TRBJ2-7
v_gene: TRBV6-2/TRBV6-3

CDR3aa: CSAPGQGAYEQYF
CDR3nt: TGCAGTGCCCCGGGACAGGGGGCCTACGAGCAGTACTTC
abundance: .
d_gene: TRBD1
j_gene: TRBJ2-7
v_gene: TRBV20-1

CDR3aa: CASQAGGFTDTQYF
CDR3nt: TGTGCCAGTCAAGCGGGAGGATTCACAGATACGCAGTATTTT
abundance: .
d_gene: TRBD2
j_gene: TRBJ2-3
v_gene: TRBV9

CDR3aa: CASRSAASPLHF
CDR3nt: TGTGCCAGCAGATCCGCCGCTTCACCCCTCCACTTT
abundance: .
d_gene: .
j_gene: TRBJ1-6
v_gene: TRBV6-1

CDR3aa: CASSLDQGALNEAFF
CDR3nt: TGTGCCAGCAGCTTAGACCAGGGGGCGCTTAATGAAGCTTTCTTT
abundance: .
d_gene: TRBD1
j_gene: TRBJ1-1
v_gene: TRBV7-2

CDR3aa: CASTATSNIQYF
CDR3nt: TGTGCCAGCACTGCAACCTCAAACATTCAGTACTTC
abundance: few
d_gene: .
j_gene: TRBJ2-4
v_gene: TRBV6-1

CDR3aa: CASSLPAGGEQFF
CDR3nt: TGTGCCAGCAGCTTGCCAGCGGGCGGTGAGCAGTTCTTC
abundance: many
d_gene: .
j_gene: TRBJ2-1
v_gene: TRBV11-3

CDR3aa: CATGQGHEQFF
CDR3nt: TGTGCCACTGGACAGGGTCATGAGCAGTTCTTC
abundance: .
d_gene: TRBD1
j_gene: TRBJ2-1
v_gene: TRBV19

CDR3aa: CAWSVGGRGLAGTEAFF
CDR3nt: TGTGCCTGGAGTGTAGGGGGTAGGGGGCTCGCGGGAACTGAAGCTTTCTTT
abundance: many
d_gene: TRBD1
j_gene: TRBJ1-1
v_gene: TRBV30